In this sample, the clone carrying this TCR beta chain turned up many times. Its target is not known. cDNA libraries of TCR beta carried unique molecular identifiers. cDNA molecules numbering roughly 0.5 million came from roughly 1 to 10 million T cells. Using its own MiXCR run on the PCR reads, TCRdb lists one record per CDR3 protein. The profile shows 750,000 to 950,000 distinct CDR3 sequences, under 60% of them singletons. This specimen comes from a study of post-analysis software for immune sequencing data. Study-level results: The study found TRBV5-6, TRBV5-1 and TRBV20-1 among several TRBV segments more frequent in patients than controls. Samples made in the same batch grouped tightly together by F measure.

Germline loops: CDR1 LGHNA, CDR2 YNFKEQ. This CDR3 has 16 amino acids. Trimming removed 0 bases at V and 8 bases at J, with 17 bases between. The sequence was collected from a girl aged 5-17 years with multiple sclerosis. V is TRBV4-2 and J is TRBJ2-1; D gene uncertain. The sample comprised blood. In DNA form, the CDR3 reads TGTGCCAGCAGCCAAGATTTAGGGCCCCCTAGGGATGAGCAGTTCTTC. Translation: CASSQDLGPPRDEQFF.